Listed here are 5 T cell receptor beta chains from one sample, sequenced in a study of blood T cell repertoires in COVID-19. Assay used: immunoSEQ multiplex PCR; TCRdb lists only in-frame clones, some missing. The sample has approximately 430,000 clones, about nine tenths seen once. Sequencing was performed on peripheral blood. These receptors all come from a woman between 25 and 40 years old with active or convalescent COVID-19.

The chain uses TRBV4-1 and TRBJ1-5; D is ambiguous. This CDR3 contains 15 residues. The V gene's germline CDR1 is MGHRA and CDR2 YSYEKL. The V end was cut by 0 bases, the J end by 3 bases, with 9 bases between. The DNA of the CDR3 is TGCGCCAGCAGCCAAGATGTTTCAGTCAATCAGCCCCAGCATTTT. Amino acid sequence: CASSQDVSVNQPQHF.

This chain uses TRBV18 with TRBJ2-3, with TRBD2 identical over 13 bases. Germline CDR1 and CDR2: KGHSH and LQKENI. The CDR3 has 16 residues. V trimming: 4 bases; J trimming: 6 bases; junction bases outside the gene matches: 7. CDR3 sequence: CASSRRTSGSGDTQYF. The CDR3 coding sequence is TGTGCCAGCTCACGGCGGACTAGCGGGAGTGGGGATACGCAGTATTTT. Full variable domain (remainder filled in from reference TRBV18 and TRBJ2-3): NAGVMQNPRHLVRRRGQEARLRCSPMKGHSHVYWYRQLPEEGLKFMVYLQKENIIDESGMPKERFSAEFPKEGPSILRIQQVVRGDSAAYFCASSRRTSGSGDTQYFGPGTRLTVL.

The chain combines TRBV6-5 with TRBJ1-2; 12 bases are a match to TRBD1. Germline V gene sequence: CDR1 MNHEY, CDR2 SVGAGI. The CDR3 runs to 15 residues. The V gene end was trimmed by 7 bases and the J gene end by 2 bases; junction bases not matched to a gene: 5. In DNA, the CDR3 is TGTGCCAGCACCGCAGGGACAGGGGGCAACTATGGCTACACCTTC. It encodes CASTAGTGGNYGYTF.

V and J are TRBV30 and TRBJ1-2, with D perhaps matching TRBD1 (5 bases). Trimming pared 2 bases from V and 4 bases from J, leaving 8 bases between. This CDR3 spans 12 amino acids. Germline V gives CDR1 GTSNPN, CDR2 SVGIG (reference sequence). DNA of the CDR3: TGTGCCTGGAGTCAGGGAATCTATGGCTACACCTTC. Amino acid sequence: CAWSQGIYGYTF.

The chain couples TRBV2 to TRBJ1-4; maybe TRBD1 (6 bases). V gave up 2 bases and J gave up 1 base, with 17 bases separating them. The CDR3 covers 18 residues. Germline values: CDR1 SNHLY, CDR2 FYNNEI. The CDR3 DNA follows: TGTGCCAGCAGTGAACGGGCAGGGGCACCGCTAACTAATGAAAAACTGTTTTTT. It yields the protein CASSERAGAPLTNEKLFF.